What follows describes a single T cell receptor (beta chain). These data come from a study of blood T cell repertoires in COVID-19. Original processing methods: Amplifying reference gene primers gave estimates of nucleated cell counts. Here immunoSEQ multiplex PCR was the method, and the copy in TCRdb shows in-frame clones only, minus some. Clone size and V and J calls were adopted from that table, with D and trimming inferred from the DNA. The table lists roughly 150,000 clones, around 89% of them singletons. CDR1 and CDR2 (germline): SGHAT, FQNNGV. After removal of 5 bases from V and 3 bases from J, the junction contained 9 bases not matched to a gene. The CDR3 runs 15 residues.

The chain joins TRBV11-2 to TRBJ2-7; 8 positions agree with TRBD2. Input material: peripheral blood. The sequence came from a man aged 45-65 years who had recovered from COVID-19. Here the CDR3 reads CASSPDSGNIYEQYF. The CDR3 DNA reads TGTGCCAGCAGCCCCGATAGCGGGAATATCTACGAGCAGTACTTC.